The present entry profiles one T cell receptor beta chain with its context. An end of the junction differs from the germline gene, which may be a read error. This specimen comes from a study of control samples from healthy donors and cancer patients. Profiling relied on immunoSEQ multiplex PCR, and the TCRdb table lists in-frame clones only, not all of them. Among 65,000 to 100,000 clones, about 89% were seen once, and the ten largest hold 15% to 25%. CDR1 and CDR2 from the germline V gene are SGHTA and FQGNSA. The CDR3 runs 13 residues. This sequence originates from a man aged 50 to 60 in good health. The specimen sequenced was blood. The rearrangement joins TRBV7-2 to TRBJ1-3; the D is unclear. The CDR3 DNA is TGTGCCAGCAGCCCGAACGCAGTGACTCCGAGGCATTTT. Amino acids: CASSPNAVTPRHF.